This TCR beta chain was recovered during a study of blood T cells in healthy people across ages. Whole-study findings and limits: Among long-lived donors, naive CD4+ cells were more numerous and diversity higher than in aged donors.

To note about this clonotype: Its antigen remains unknown. A junction end diverges from the germline sequence, so it may reflect a read error.

Germline CDR1 reads SQVTM; CDR2 reads ANQGSEA. The CDR3 has 15 residues. PCR was performed a second time for 7 to 11 cycles using a sample-barcoded 5' primer and a J-beta primer mix. The template-switch adaptor, which had 12 random nucleotides, put a tag on each cDNA molecule. TCRdb redid the calling of the 5' RACE reads with MiXCR, one entry per CDR3 protein. The table lists almost 800,000 distinct CDR3 sequences, over 45% of them singletons. The specimen sequenced was blood. The source of this sequence is a man aged 25-45 years in good health. The chain couples TRBV29-1 to TRBJ2-5, with 7 positions matching TRBD2. In DNA form, the CDR3 reads TGCGGCGTATATCACACCGGGACTATGCAAGAGACCCAGTACTTC. Translating gives CGVYHTGTMQETQYF.